A single sample gave rise to the 20 T cell receptor beta chains below, sequenced in a study of T cell responses to AZD1222 COVID-19 vaccine. Repertoires were generated with immunoSEQ multiplex PCR, while TCRdb's copy carries only in-frame clones and drops some. Of 120,000 or so clones in the sample, roughly 88% were seen once. The material was peripheral blood, obtained on day 0 of AZD1222 vaccination. Receptors originate from an adult in good health.

As DNA, the CDR3 is TGTGCCAGCAGCAAAGAGGAGGGCAGGGCGGGCGAGCAGTACTTC. The encoded protein is CASSKEEGRAGEQYF. The chain links TRBV21-1 to TRBJ2-7; the D call of TRBD2 is as the table states it, not checked on the DNA. TRBV21-1 is classified as a pseudogene. CDR3 size: 15 residues.

This clone appeared a few times. The chain recombines TRBV19 with TRBJ2-7; tentatively, D is TRBD1 (7 bases). Trimming took 3 bases from V and 3 from J, leaving 15 bases between them. This CDR3 is 15 amino acids long. Germline CDR1 reads LNHDA; CDR2 reads SQIVND (reference sequence). The CDR3 is CASSILQGTYYEQYF. CDR3 DNA: TGTGCCAGTAGTATCCTACAGGGGACTTACTACGAGCAGTACTTC. The full variable domain, with the rest looked up from reference TRBV19 and TRBJ2-7, is DGGITQSPKYLFRKEGQNVTLSCEQNLNHDAMYWYRQDPGQGLRLIYYSQIVNDFQKGDIAEGYSVSREKKESFPLTVTSAQKNPTAFYLCASSILQGTYYEQYFGPGTRLTVT.

This chain uses TRBV11-2 with TRBJ2-2; D possibly matches TRBD1 or TRBD2 (5 bases each). Between the trimmed V and J ends, which lost 4 bases and 5 bases, there was a span of 14 bases. The CDR3 has 15 amino acids. Per the germline V gene, CDR1 is SGHAT and CDR2 is FQNNGV. CDR3 bases: TGTGCCAGCAGCTGGGGGAACATAGGTACCGGGGAGCTGTTTTTT. Encoded protein: CASSWGNIGTGELFF.

This clone showed up just a few times. The genes are TRBV12-3 or TRBV12-4 and TRBJ1-2; no reliable D call. Trimming pared 3 bases from V and 4 bases from J, leaving 6 bases between. The CDR3 is 12 amino acids. CDR3 in amino acids: CASSFGLYGYTF. The CDR3 DNA is TGTGCCAGCAGTTTCGGACTCTATGGCTACACCTTC.

This sequence joins TRBV28 and TRBJ1-4, with D maybe TRBD1 (5 bases). V lost 7 bases, J lost 8 bases, and 17 bases lay in between. Per the germline V gene, CDR1 is MDHEN and CDR2 is SYDVKM. This CDR3 comprises 14 residues. CDR3 DNA sequence: TGTGCCAGCAAGGGGACCAAGACTCGCGAAAAACTGTTTTTT. Protein product: CASKGTKTREKLFF. The full variable domain, rest sourced from reference TRBV28 and TRBJ1-4, is DVKVTQSSRYLVKRTGEKVFLECVQDMDHENMFWYRQDPGLGLRLIYFSYDVKMKEKGDIPEGYSVSREKKERFSLILESASTNQTSMYLCASKGTKTREKLFFGSGTQLSVL.

The chain links TRBV10-1 to TRBJ2-7, with D possibly TRBD1 on 6 matching bases. CDR3 length: 14 residues. Germline values: CDR1 WNHNN, CDR2 SYGVQD (reference sequence). The V end lost 5 bases, the J end lost 0 bases, and 11 bases lay between the germline ends. CDR3 nucleotide sequence: TGCGCCAGCAGTCCGGGACACAGCTCCTACGAGCAGTACTTC. Amino acid sequence: CASSPGHSSYEQYF.

The chain links TRBV27 to TRBJ1-2; D is unclear. Germline loops: CDR1 MNHEY, CDR2 SMNVEV (reference sequence). The V end lost 2 bases, the J end lost 7 bases, and 11 bases lay between the germline ends. There are 13 residues in the CDR3. The CDR3 loop reads CASSLAGSAGYTF. The DNA for the CDR3 is TGTGCCAGCAGTTTAGCAGGATCCGCTGGCTACACCTTC.

This clone was observed a few times. V and J are TRBV30 and TRBJ2-1; tentative D call: TRBD2 (6 bases). The CDR3 spans 16 residues. The germline V gene encodes CDR1 GTSNPN and CDR2 SVGIG (reference sequence). The V and J ends lost 3 bases and 0 bases respectively, with 15 bases between them. CDR3 sequence reads: CAWRVGGISSYNEQFF. CDR3 sequence (DNA): TGTGCCTGGAGGGTAGGCGGGATTAGCTCCTACAATGAGCAGTTCTTC.

This clone has a single count. The gene calls are TRBV3-1 (or the pseudogene TRBV3-2) and TRBJ1-5; D not resolved. The ends were cut back, 0 bases at V and 5 bases at J, with 8 bases in the middle. The CDR3 is 14 residues long. The germline V gene has CDR1 LGHDT and CDR2 YNNKEL (reference sequence). CDR3 region: CASSQEMRDQPQHF. In nucleotides, the CDR3 is TGTGCCAGCAGCCAAGAGATGAGGGATCAGCCCCAGCATTTT.

The V gene is TRBV24-1, the J gene TRBJ1-1; TRBD1 might be the D (6 bases). Trimming removed 4 bases at V and 0 bases at J, with 14 bases between. The CDR3 has 16 amino acids. Germline V gene lookup returns CDR1 KGHDR and CDR2 SFDVKD. CDR3 in amino acids: CATSEGGTPLNTEAFF. For the CDR3, the DNA is TGTGCCACCAGTGAAGGGGGTACTCCACTGAACACTGAAGCTTTCTTT.

This clone was seen once. The chain has TRBV5-6 and TRBJ2-7; D is perhaps TRBD1 (5 bases). Germline V gene lookup returns CDR1 SGHDT and CDR2 YYEEEE. The CDR3 spans 13 residues. V was trimmed by 3 bases and J by 1 base, leaving 8 bases between them. The CDR3 spells CASSSTVSYEQYF. The CDR3 nucleotides are TGTGCCAGCAGCTCGACAGTTTCCTACGAGCAGTACTTC.

The chain has TRBV6-5 and TRBJ2-7; D remains unclear. Trimming cost V 6 bases and J 4 bases, with 10 bases left between them. Germline V lookup: CDR1 MNHEY, CDR2 SVGAGI. This CDR3 contains 12 residues. The CDR3 region is CASSWTGYEQYF. The CDR3, as DNA: TGTGCCAGCAGCTGGACGGGTTACGAGCAGTACTTC.

This chain connects TRBV2 to TRBJ1-1; a weak D match, TRBD1 (5 bases). In germline, CDR1 is SNHLY, CDR2 FYNNEI. The V end was cut by 6 bases, the J end by 5 bases, with 13 bases between. There are 13 residues in the CDR3. CDR3 nucleotides: TGTGCCAGCAGGGTGACCCGGGGGACTGAAGCTTTCTTT. Translated: CASRVTRGTEAFF.

V and J are TRBV2 and TRBJ2-3; D unclear. The germline gives CDR1 SNHLY, CDR2 FYNNEI. The CDR3 is made up of 12 amino acids. V was trimmed by 2 bases and J by 4 bases, leaving 4 bases between them. This CDR3 reads CASSERADTQYF. In nucleotides, the CDR3 is TGTGCCAGCAGTGAACGGGCAGATACGCAGTATTTT.

The chain combines TRBV11-2 with TRBJ1-1; no reliable D call. V dropped 3 bases and J dropped 1 base, with 6 bases sitting between them. This CDR3 contains 13 residues. Germline V gene data show CDR1 as SGHAT and CDR2 as FQNNGV. The CDR3 loop is CASSFLENTEAFF. The CDR3 bases are TGTGCCAGCAGCTTTCTTGAGAACACTGAAGCTTTCTTT.

The rearrangement uses TRBV19 and TRBJ1-5; D ambiguous. The CDR3 loop spans 16 amino acids. Germline V gene lookup returns CDR1 LNHDA and CDR2 SQIVND (reference sequence). Trimming took 5 bases from V and 2 from J, leaving 16 bases between them. The chain's CDR3 is CASSGVWGSGNQPQHF. The CDR3, as DNA: TGTGCCAGTAGTGGTGTATGGGGTAGTGGCAATCAGCCCCAGCATTTT.

This chain connects TRBV27 to TRBJ1-1; D unresolved. The CDR3 consists of 13 residues. Germline CDR1 is MNHEY and CDR2 is SMNVEV (reference sequence). Trimming took off 4 bases at V and 3 bases at J, with 9 bases between the two ends. The CDR3 bases are TGTGCCAGCAGTTCTACAGACTACACTGAAGCTTTCTTT. Its protein product is CASSSTDYTEAFF.

The chain recombines TRBV10-1 with TRBJ2-7; D ambiguous. The V and J ends lost 0 bases and 2 bases respectively, with 8 bases between them. This CDR3 spans 14 amino acids. CDR1 WNHNN and CDR2 SYGVQD come from the germline V gene (reference sequence). The CDR3 region is CASSESESPYEQYF. CDR3 nucleotide sequence: TGCGCCAGCAGTGAGTCAGAGTCTCCCTACGAGCAGTACTTC.

The gene calls are TRBV6-5 and TRBJ1-4; D not certain. The CDR3 is made up of 15 amino acids. The V gene lost 4 bases and the J gene lost 7 bases, with 16 bases spanning the gap. Germline CDR1 and CDR2: MNHEY and SVGAGI. CDR3 DNA sequence: TGTGCCAGCAGTTTTGACCCCCTTGGGAGTGAAAAACTGTTTTTT. Its protein product is CASSFDPLGSEKLFF.

J is TRBJ1-6 and V is TRBV2; TRBD1 might be the D (6 bases). Deletions cut 6 bases from V and 6 bases from J, with 15 bases between. The CDR3 is 15 amino acids. Germline V lookup: CDR1 SNHLY, CDR2 FYNNEI. DNA for the CDR3: TGTGCCAGCAGACTTACGGGACACAGTAATTCACCCCTCCACTTT. This gives the protein CASRLTGHSNSPLHF.